The rows below give T cell receptor beta chains drawn from one sample of a study of long-term antiretroviral therapy in people with HIV. Assay: immunoSEQ multiplex PCR; the TCRdb copy retains only in-frame clones and omits some. Here the sample spans about 33,000 clones, about 83% being singletons. This material consisted of unsorted PBMCs, taken 2 years after starting antiretroviral therapy. These receptors were taken from a woman aged 45 to 65 with HIV. The CDR3 runs from the conserved cysteine through the conserved F or W. D genes are given only for firm matches. Part of the rows lack a size; the others show once, few, many or a class for expanded clones.

j_call d_call clone_size v_call cdr3_aa cdr3_nt
TRBJ2-2 - - TRBV4-1 CASRRGPGQNTGELFF TGCGCCAGCAGGCGAGGACCGGGACAAAACACCGGGGAGCTGTTTTTT
TRBJ2-5 - - TRBV11-2 CASGSETQYF TGTGCCAGCGGTTCGGAGACCCAGTACTTC
TRBJ2-3 TRBD2 - TRBV15 CATSRGGSGGLRTIDTQYF TGTGCCACCAGCAGAGGAGGTAGCGGGGGCCTCCGAACCATAGATACGCAGTATTTT
TRBJ2-7 TRBD2 - TRBV11-2 CASSFYPGTSGPSYEQYF TGTGCCAGCAGCTTCTATCCCGGGACTAGCGGCCCCTCCTACGAGCAGTACTTC
TRBJ2-5 TRBD2 - TRBV4-1 CASSHGPEAGAGETQYF TGCGCCAGCAGCCACGGCCCTGAAGCGGGGGCTGGGGAGACCCAGTACTTC
TRBJ2-7 - once TRBV9 CASSVDGLVEGIPYEQYF TGTGCCAGCAGCGTAGATGGATTGGTTGAGGGAATCCCCTACGAGCAGTACTTC
TRBJ2-6 - - TRBV19 CASQISLSGANVLTF TGTGCCAGTCAAATATCCCTTTCTGGGGCCAACGTCCTGACTTTC
TRBJ1-5 - - TRBV5-1 CASSLGGGPGQPQHF TGCGCCAGCAGCCTTGGGGGGGGGCCCGGTCAGCCCCAGCATTTT
TRBJ1-2 TRBD1 - TRBV11-2 CASSWDRGPIGYTF TGTGCCAGCAGCTGGGACAGGGGGCCAATTGGCTACACCTTC
TRBJ1-1 TRBD1 - TRBV6-6 CASSSQGSGNAFF TGTGCCAGCAGTTCACAGGGGTCGGGGAATGCTTTCTTT
TRBJ2-5 - - TRBV11-2 CASSYGEYRQETQYF TGTGCCAGCAGCTACGGGGAGTACCGCCAAGAGACCCAGTACTTC
TRBJ2-2 - few TRBV18 CASSWDRGTGELFF TGTGCCAGCTCGTGGGACCGCGGCACCGGGGAGCTGTTTTTT
TRBJ1-4 - - TRBV11-2 CASSLVKGELFF TGTGCCAGCAGCTTAGTAAAGGGGGAACTGTTTTTT